These 27 T cell receptor beta chains share one sample of origin, sequenced in a study of blood T cells in healthy people across ages. Together with a sample-barcoded 5' primer, a J-beta primer mix was included in a second PCR lasting about 7 to 12 cycles. A single record per CDR3 protein comes from TCRdb applying MiXCR to the 5' RACE reads. The sample shows around 1,000,000 distinct CDR3 sequences, about 25% of them seen only once. The same specimen was also included in a second study, on T cells of mothers and their children.

Sample: blood. The receptors come from a girl aged 2 to 10 in good health.

The chain recombines TRBV4-1 with TRBJ1-1, with TRBD1 as a possible D gene (5 bases). The CDR3 sequence is 15 residues long. Trimming stripped 2 bases from V and 1 base from J, with 11 bases between. Germline CDR1 is MGHRA and CDR2 is YSYEKL. The chain's CDR3 is CASSQYQGSNTEAFF. For the CDR3, the DNA is TGCGCCAGCAGCCAATATCAGGGATCGAACACTGAAGCTTTCTTT.

V and J are TRBV3-1 and TRBJ2-5; D possibly corresponds to TRBD2 (5 bases). V was trimmed by 4 bases and J by 7 bases, leaving 13 bases between them. This CDR3 region has 13 residues. Looked up from germline, CDR1 is LGHDT and CDR2 is YNNKEL (reference sequence). CDR3: CASSRIVGGTQYF. The CDR3 coding sequence is TGTGCCAGCAGCCGAATAGTCGGAGGGACCCAGTACTTC.

The sample holds a few counts of this clonotype. The chain carries TRBV6-2 or TRBV6-3 and TRBJ1-3; D gene unclear. Trimming left V 5 bases short and J 0 bases short, with 17 bases between. The CDR3 has 17 residues. Germline V lookup: CDR1 MNHEY, CDR2 SVGEGT. The CDR3: CASSATDLPSSGNTIYF. CDR3 nucleotides: TGTGCCAGCAGTGCGACTGACCTACCTTCCTCTGGAAACACCATATATTTT.

J is TRBJ1-1 and V is TRBV20-1, with D possibly matching TRBD1 (5 bases). V lost 3 bases to trimming and J lost 3 bases, with 20 bases between them. This CDR3 is built from 16 residues. The germline CDR1 and CDR2 sequences are DFQATT and SNEGSKA (reference sequence). The DNA of the CDR3 is TGCAGTGCTAGGCCATCACATCAGGGTGCAGACACTGAAGCTTTCTTT. Its translation is CSARPSHQGADTEAFF.

The chain links TRBV12-3 or TRBV12-4 to TRBJ1-1; unclear D gene. V was clipped by 4 bases and J by 3 bases, with 18 bases between them. The CDR3 spans 16 residues. CDR3 region: CASSSYRVGSDTEAFF. As DNA, the CDR3 is TGTGCCAGCAGTTCCTACCGGGTAGGGTCGGACACTGAAGCTTTCTTT.

The table lists this clonotype with a count of one. A junction boundary mismatches the germline segment, possibly from a read error. V gene TRBV5-1 combines with J gene TRBJ2-7; D ambiguous. Germline V CDR1 and CDR2: SGHRS, YFSETQ. CDR3 length: 13 amino acids. In DNA, the CDR3 is TGCGCCAGCAGCTACATAAGGTCCGACGAGCAGTGCTTC. Protein: CASSYIRSDEQCF.

The chain recombines TRBV9 with TRBJ1-4; 7 nucleotides line up with TRBD1. This CDR3 is 18 amino acids long. CDR1 is SGDLS and CDR2 is YYNGEE in the germline V gene. J gave up 0 bases and V 4 bases, and 12 bases lay outside the gene matches. CDR3 protein: CASSSRDSLIATNEKLFF. Here the CDR3 DNA reads TGTGCCAGCAGCTCCCGGGACAGCCTTATCGCAACTAATGAAAAACTGTTTTTT.

This clonotype showed up just a few times. V is TRBV7-2 and J is TRBJ1-6; D is undetermined. Trimming removed 2 bases from V and 8 bases from J, with 13 bases in between. CDR3 length: 15 residues. Germline CDR1 and CDR2: SGHTA and FQGNSA. CDR3 amino acids: CASSLIRALDSPLHF. The CDR3 DNA reads as TGTGCCAGCAGCTTAATCCGGGCATTGGATTCACCCCTCCACTTT.

V usage is TRBV12-3 or TRBV12-4 and J usage is TRBJ2-1; D unclear. The CDR3 extends over 12 amino acids. V lost 4 bases, J lost 7 bases, and 8 bases lay in between. The CDR3 coding sequence is TGTGCCAGCAGTTCTCGACGGAATGAGCAGTTCTTC. Amino acid sequence: CASSSRRNEQFF.

This clonotype was detected a few times. The chain joins TRBV12-5 to TRBJ2-1, with 7 positions matching TRBD2. Per germline, CDR1 LGHNT and CDR2 FRNRAP. The CDR3 has 14 residues. J lost 2 bases, V lost 7 bases, and 5 bases had no gene match. CDR3 DNA sequence: TGTGCTAGTGCGATCCGGGAGGCCTACAATGAGCAGTTCTTC. Translated, it gives CASAIREAYNEQFF. Variable domain in full (rest from reference TRBV12-5 and TRBJ2-1): DARVTQTPRHKVTEMGQEVTMRCQPILGHNTVFWYRQTMMQGLELLAYFRNRAPLDDSGMPKDRFSAEMPDATLATLKIQPSEPRDSAVYFCASAIREAYNEQFFGPGTRLTVL.

This chain uses TRBV5-4 with TRBJ1-1, with 10 bases identical to TRBD1. From germline, CDR1 is SGHNT and CDR2 YYREEE (reference sequence). With V trimmed by 4 bases and J by 8 bases, 5 bases remained unmatched. This CDR3 has 13 amino acids. The CDR3 coding sequence is TGTGCCAGCAGCACCGACAGGGGGCGCGAAGCTTTCTTT. This sequence encodes CASSTDRGREAFF.

In this sample, this clonotype turned up a few times. This chain uses TRBV6-6 with TRBJ1-4, with 8 bases matching TRBD1. CDR1 is MNHNY, CDR2 SVGAGI, per germline (reference sequence). The CDR3 has 16 amino acids. The V gene end was trimmed by 6 bases and the J gene end by 4 bases; junction bases not matched to a gene: 10. This CDR3 is CASRHRTGKNNEKLFF. Written as DNA, the CDR3 is TGTGCCAGCAGGCATCGGACAGGGAAGAATAATGAAAAACTGTTTTTT.

The V and J genes are TRBV20-1 and TRBJ2-4; TRBD2 matches 7 bases. CDR1 and CDR2 from the germline V gene are DFQATT and SNEGSKA (reference sequence). V trimming: 0 bases; J trimming: 7 bases; junction bases outside the gene matches: 6. The CDR3 has 14 residues. The CDR3 DNA is TGCAGTGCTAGAGACGAGGGAGGGCTGAACATTCAGTACTTC. This encodes CSARDEGGLNIQYF.

Only a few counts were recorded for this clonotype. J is TRBJ2-1 and V is TRBV5-1, with D tentatively TRBD2 (6 bases). This CDR3 has 15 amino acids. V lost 4 bases to trimming and J lost 0 bases, with 11 bases between them. Germline lookup yields CDR1 SGHRS and CDR2 YFSETQ. As DNA, the CDR3 is TGCGCCAGCAGCAGGGACTTTAGCTCCTACAATGAGCAGTTCTTC. Translating it yields CASSRDFSSYNEQFF.

This clonotype was counted at least ten times. The chain recombines TRBV4-1 with TRBJ2-6; D is undetermined. Germline CDR1 MGHRA, CDR2 YSYEKL. The V and J ends lost 0 bases and 0 bases respectively, with 0 bases between them. The CDR3 is 14 amino acids. The CDR3 loop is CASSQDSGANVLTF. DNA for the CDR3: TGCGCCAGCAGCCAAGACTCTGGGGCCAACGTCCTGACTTTC.

This clonotype showed up just a few times. The genes are TRBV12-3 or TRBV12-4 and TRBJ1-4, with D unresolved. With 6 bases removed from V and 5 bases from J, the gap between germline ends came to 16 bases. The CDR3 runs 15 residues. The CDR3 sequence: CASSPYGYLNEKLFF. The CDR3 DNA is TGTGCCAGCAGCCCTTACGGCTATTTAAATGAAAAACTGTTTTTT.

The V gene is TRBV11-2, the J gene TRBJ2-3; no reliable D call. CDR3 length equals 14 residues. Germline V lookup: CDR1 SGHAT, CDR2 FQNNGV. Trimming took 4 bases from V and 1 from J, leaving 9 bases between them. The CDR3 DNA reads TGTGCCAGCAGCTCCCCGGACGGCACAGATACGCAGTATTTT. It yields the protein CASSSPDGTDTQYF.

This clonotype was counted a few times. V usage is TRBV13 and J usage is TRBJ2-3, with D perhaps matching TRBD1 or TRBD2 (5 bases each). The CDR3 has 16 amino acids. V was cut by 5 bases and J by 1 base, with 16 bases left in between. Germline V gives CDR1 PRHDT, CDR2 FYEKMQ (reference sequence). The CDR3 is CASSPRDQERTDTQYF. CDR3 DNA: TGTGCCAGCAGCCCACGGGACCAAGAACGCACAGATACGCAGTATTTT.

This clonotype was found a few times. The chain uses TRBV4-1 and TRBJ2-1; 8 positions agree with TRBD2. In germline, CDR1 is MGHRA, CDR2 YSYEKL. This CDR3 comprises 15 residues. V lost 6 bases and J lost 6; bases outside the gene matches: 10. In DNA, the CDR3 is TGCGCCAGCAGTGACCCAGCCCGGGGGGGCAATGAGCAGTTCTTC. It specifies CASSDPARGGNEQFF.

The chain links TRBV20-1 to TRBJ2-4; possible D gene TRBD1, 6 bases. This CDR3 has 18 amino acids. Germline V gene sequence: CDR1 DFQATT, CDR2 SNEGSKA (reference sequence). With 3 bases removed from V and 0 bases from J, the gap between germline ends came to 21 bases. The CDR3 sequence: CSARVTGPYPLAKNIQYF. CDR3 nucleotides: TGCAGTGCTAGGGTCACAGGGCCTTACCCCTTAGCCAAAAACATTCAGTACTTC.

V and J are TRBV7-9 and TRBJ2-7, with 8 nucleotides matching TRBD1. The CDR3 is made up of 14 amino acids. V lost 5 bases to trimming and J lost 5 bases; unmatched junction nucleotides: 8. Germline V gene data show CDR1 as SEHNR and CDR2 as FQNEAQ (reference sequence). The CDR3 nucleotides are TGTGCCAGCAGCCCTAGGACAGGGATCCACGAGCAGTACTTC. Its translation: CASSPRTGIHEQYF.

The sample holds a few counts of this clonotype. The gene calls are TRBV5-1 and TRBJ2-5; 11 bases are a match to TRBD2. Unmatched junction bases numbered 16, after V lost 4 bases and J lost 5 bases. The CDR3 extends over 18 amino acids. From germline, CDR1 is SGHRS and CDR2 YFSETQ. The CDR3 loop reads CASSESGTSGIKTETQYF. The CDR3 DNA follows: TGCGCCAGCAGCGAATCCGGGACTAGCGGCATAAAGACGGAGACCCAGTACTTC.

The chain has TRBV10-3 and TRBJ2-1; 9 positions match TRBD2. Germline CDR1 is ENHRY and CDR2 is SYGVKD. This CDR3 region has 16 residues. V shed 7 bases and J 8 bases; nucleotides not matched to a gene: 15. The CDR3 region is CAITSAGGPLGDEQFF. DNA for the CDR3: TGTGCCATCACCAGCGCGGGGGGGCCTTTAGGTGATGAGCAGTTCTTC.

This clonotype has a handful of counts. The chain joins TRBV3-1 to TRBJ2-1, with 9 bases that match TRBD1. CDR1 is LGHDT, CDR2 YNNKEL, per germline (reference sequence). The length of the CDR3 is 16 residues. V was pared by 4 bases and J by 2 bases, with 6 bases of the junction left unmatched. CDR3: CASSPSDRGAYNEQFF. The CDR3 DNA reads as TGTGCCAGCAGCCCATCGGACAGGGGAGCCTACAATGAGCAGTTCTTC.

The gene calls are TRBV27 and TRBJ2-7; possible D gene TRBD1, 6 bases. Germline assignment: CDR1 MNHEY and CDR2 SMNVEV (reference sequence). V was pared by 10 bases and J by 6 bases, with 16 bases between. The CDR3 runs 12 residues. The DNA of the CDR3 is TGTGCCACCGGCGTGGGGGCGGCCGAGCAGTACTTC. It codes for CATGVGAAEQYF.

The chain links TRBV12-5 to TRBJ1-2; 7 bases are a match to TRBD1. Losses at the gene ends were 2 bases for V and 4 bases for J; bases not matched to a gene: 1. The CDR3 consists of 13 residues. Germline lookup yields CDR1 LGHNT and CDR2 FRNRAP. CDR3 sequence (DNA): TGTGCTAGTGGTTTGTGGGACAGCTATGGCTACACCTTC. It encodes CASGLWDSYGYTF.

In this sample, this clonotype turned up a few times. V usage is TRBV4-2 and J usage is TRBJ2-3; 12 bases line up with TRBD1. CDR3 length: 16 amino acids. CDR1 and CDR2 from the germline V gene are LGHNA and YNFKEQ. V shed 4 bases, J shed 4 bases, and the junction held 6 bases outside the gene matches. The CDR3 region has the DNA TGTGCCAGCAGCCCGGGACAGGGGGCGCGCGCAGATACGCAGTATTTT. Protein sequence: CASSPGQGARADTQYF.